These 22 T cell receptor beta chains were sequenced from one sample in a study of blood T cell repertoires in COVID-19. Some clones are missing from TCRdb's copy, which holds only in-frame ones; the method was immunoSEQ multiplex PCR. Of approximately 300,000 clones listed, about nine tenths are singletons. The specimen sequenced was peripheral blood. The receptors shown here come from a man between 18 and 35 years old with active or convalescent COVID-19.

CDR3 sequence (DNA): TGTGCCAGTAGTCTCGGGACTGAAGCTTTCTTT. Encoded protein: CASSLGTEAFF. J is TRBJ1-1 and V is TRBV19; D unresolved. V was shortened by 5 bases and J by 5 bases, with 6 bases between the two germline ends. Germline CDR1 LNHDA, CDR2 SQIVND (reference sequence). The CDR3 is made up of 11 amino acids. The entire variable domain, with the rest obtained from reference TRBV19 and TRBJ1-1, is as follows: DGGITQSPKYLFRKEGQNVTLSCEQNLNHDAMYWYRQDPGQGLRLIYYSQIVNDFQKGDIAEGYSVSREKKESFPLTVTSAQKNPTAFYLCASSLGTEAFFGQGTRLTVV.

This chain joins TRBV28 and TRBJ1-2; D may be TRBD1 (5 bases). V was trimmed by 6 bases and J by 2 bases, leaving 19 bases between them. This CDR3 has 16 amino acids. The germline gives CDR1 MDHEN, CDR2 SYDVKM. DNA of the CDR3: TGTGCCAGCAGGCCCGAGTTGGGGGGTTGGAACTATGGCTACACCTTC. Protein: CASRPELGGWNYGYTF.

With regard to this clone: Distinct nucleotide sequences in the sample also encode this CDR3. The chain employs TRBV5-1 and TRBJ2-1; no reliable D call. Germline V CDR1 and CDR2: SGHRS, YFSETQ. The CDR3 loop spans 13 amino acids. The ends were cut back, 3 bases at V and 1 base at J, with 5 bases in the middle. CDR3 nucleotide sequence: TGCGCCAGCAGCTCCAGATCCTACAATGAGCAGTTCTTC. It codes for CASSSRSYNEQFF.

The J gene is TRBJ2-7, the V gene TRBV11-3; D unclear. The CDR3 is 13 amino acids. Germline V gives CDR1 SGHNT, CDR2 YENEEA. Trimming pared 3 bases from V and 3 bases from J, leaving 9 bases between. CDR3 region: CASSFSYSYEQYF. CDR3 sequence (DNA): TGTGCCAGCAGCTTTTCGTACAGCTACGAGCAGTACTTC.

This clone showed up just once. The chain couples TRBV11-2 to TRBJ2-1, with 14 bases matching TRBD2. The CDR3 covers 16 residues. The J segment lost 7 bases and the V segment lost 5 bases, leaving 7 bases of the junction unmatched. Germline V gene sequence: CDR1 SGHAT, CDR2 FQNNGV. The CDR3 loop is CASSAPGTSGGNEQFF. DNA for the CDR3: TGTGCCAGCAGCGCCCCCGGGACTAGCGGGGGAAATGAGCAGTTCTTC.

This clone was detected only a few times. The chain combines TRBV6-2 or TRBV6-3 with TRBJ1-5; 10 bases are a match to TRBD1. V shed 6 bases, J shed 6 bases, and the junction held 8 bases outside the gene matches. The V gene's germline CDR1 is MNHEY and CDR2 SVGEGT. This CDR3 region has 15 residues. The CDR3 here is CASSTDRGRFQPQHF. The CDR3 DNA is TGTGCCAGCAGCACCGACAGGGGGCGGTTTCAGCCCCAGCATTTT.

This clone was counted a few times. This rearrangement joins TRBV12-3 or TRBV12-4 to TRBJ2-4; D uncertain. There are 12 residues in the CDR3. V shed 3 bases and J shed 8 bases, with 8 bases lying between them. CDR3 loop: CASSFRVYIQYF. CDR3 coding DNA: TGTGCCAGCAGTTTCCGGGTATACATTCAGTACTTC.

The chain joins TRBV7-3 to TRBJ1-1; no reliable D call. The V and J ends lost 3 bases and 5 bases respectively, with 13 bases between them. Germline CDR1 and CDR2: SGHTA and FQGTGA. This CDR3 contains 14 residues. The CDR3, as DNA: TGTGCCAGCAGCTTCCGTCCGGAGAGTACTGAAGCTTTCTTT. Encoded protein: CASSFRPESTEAFF. The full variable domain, rest sourced from reference TRBV7-3 and TRBJ1-1, is GAGVSQTPSNKVTEKGKYVELRCDPISGHTALYWYRQSLGQGPEFLIYFQGTGAADDSGLPNDRFFAVRPEGSVSTLKIQRTERGDSAVYLCASSFRPESTEAFFGQGTRLTVV.

This clone was seen a single time. V is TRBV7-3 and J is TRBJ2-7; 7 bases are shared with TRBD2. Germline V gene data show CDR1 as SGHTA and CDR2 as FQGTGA. The CDR3 sequence is 14 residues long. Trimming took 2 bases from V and 1 from J; bases not matched to a gene: 2. CDR3 in DNA: TGTGCCAGCAGCTTATACGGGAGGTCCTACGAGCAGTACTTC. It codes for CASSLYGRSYEQYF.

V and J are TRBV29-1 and TRBJ2-7, with 10 bases fitting TRBD2. Per germline, CDR1 SQVTM and CDR2 ANQGSEA. Trimming removed 5 bases from V and 2 bases from J; junction bases left unmatched: 6. This CDR3 has 14 amino acids. In DNA form, the CDR3 reads TGCAGCGTTTTACTAGCGGGAAGGGCCTACGAGCAGTACTTC. Translated, it gives CSVLLAGRAYEQYF.

The rearrangement links TRBV5-1 to TRBJ2-2; 11 bases are a match to TRBD1. Unmatched junction bases numbered 3, after V lost 7 bases and J lost 4 bases. The CDR3 extends over 14 amino acids. Germline V gives CDR1 SGHRS, CDR2 YFSETQ. CDR3 sequence (DNA): TGCGCCAGCTCCGGGACAGGGGGCACCGGGGAGCTGTTTTTT. Amino acid sequence: CASSGTGGTGELFF.

This chain links TRBV27 with TRBJ1-4, with D possibly being TRBD1 (5 bases). The germline V gene encodes CDR1 MNHEY and CDR2 SMNVEV (reference sequence). The V and J ends lost 8 bases and 3 bases respectively, with 22 bases between them. This CDR3 contains 17 residues. The CDR3 DNA reads as TGTGCCAGCCCGCGCGGGGGAGGTGGGTTCGCTAATGAAAAACTGTTTTTT. It specifies CASPRGGGGFANEKLFF.

The chain links TRBV13 to TRBJ1-4; tentative D call: TRBD1 (6 bases). Germline lookup yields CDR1 PRHDT and CDR2 FYEKMQ (reference sequence). Between the trimmed V and J ends, which lost 0 bases and 1 base, there was a span of 9 bases. The CDR3 spans 16 residues. The chain's CDR3 is CASSLGHRVTNEKLFF. DNA for the CDR3: TGTGCCAGCAGCTTAGGACACAGGGTAACTAATGAAAAACTGTTTTTT.

This clone occurred a few times. The gene calls are TRBV9 and TRBJ1-2; a weak D match, TRBD1 (6 bases). Germline-derived CDR1 and CDR2 are SGDLS and YYNGEE. The V end was cut by 3 bases, the J end by 8 bases, with 14 bases between. The length of the CDR3 is 13 residues. This CDR3 is CASSGHRVAGYTF. In DNA form, the CDR3 reads TGTGCCAGCAGCGGACACAGGGTGGCCGGCTACACCTTC.

The chain joins TRBV18 to TRBJ2-3, with D maybe TRBD1 (6 bases). Germline lookup yields CDR1 KGHSH and CDR2 LQKENI. The CDR3 runs to 12 residues. V gave up 5 bases and J gave up 6 bases, with 9 bases separating them. CDR3 sequence reads: CASSSQGDTQYF. The CDR3, as DNA: TGTGCCAGCTCATCCCAGGGGGATACGCAGTATTTT.

This chain connects TRBV18 to TRBJ2-1, with TRBD2 as a possible D gene (6 bases). This CDR3 region has 15 residues. Trimming took off 5 bases at V and 1 base at J, with 12 bases between the two ends. Looked up from germline, CDR1 is KGHSH and CDR2 is LQKENI. Here the CDR3 reads CASSGTSVSYNEQFF. In nucleotides, the CDR3 is TGTGCCAGCTCAGGGACTTCCGTATCCTACAATGAGCAGTTCTTC.

The chain uses TRBV6-5 and TRBJ1-3; 9 bases map to TRBD1. V dropped 5 bases and J dropped 9; count of bases not matched to a gene: 11. Germline V gene data show CDR1 as MNHEY and CDR2 as SVGAGI. This CDR3 region has 15 residues. The CDR3 bases are TGTGCCAGCAGTCCCGGGACAGGGTGGGGGAGCACCATATATTTT. This sequence encodes CASSPGTGWGSTIYF.

The chain joins TRBV5-1 to TRBJ2-7; 9 bases line up with TRBD1. CDR1 and CDR2 from the germline V gene are SGHRS and YFSETQ. The CDR3 length is 16 residues. J was trimmed by 4 bases and V by 0 bases; bases with no gene match: 8. The CDR3 loop is CASSLGPQGAEYEQYF. The DNA for the CDR3 is TGCGCCAGCAGCTTGGGACCACAGGGGGCGGAATACGAGCAGTACTTC.

V gene TRBV4-1 combines with J gene TRBJ1-3; D not resolved. The CDR3 loop spans 16 amino acids. Per the germline V gene, CDR1 is MGHRA and CDR2 is YSYEKL. Trimming pared 0 bases from V and 1 base from J, leaving 10 bases between. The CDR3 reads CASSQEWLESGNTIYF. CDR3 nucleotide sequence: TGCGCCAGCAGCCAAGAGTGGCTGGAGTCTGGAAACACCATATATTTT.

The V gene is TRBV27, the J gene TRBJ2-1; 11 positions match TRBD2. Per germline, CDR1 MNHEY and CDR2 SMNVEV (reference sequence). CDR3 size: 15 residues. Losses at the gene ends were 7 bases for V and 3 bases for J; bases not matched to a gene: 5. CDR3 protein: CASNPGLAVYNEQFF. Here the CDR3 DNA reads TGTGCCAGCAACCCGGGACTAGCGGTCTACAATGAGCAGTTCTTC.

The chain links TRBV7-6 to TRBJ2-1; 13 nucleotides agree with TRBD2. This CDR3 is 17 amino acids long. Germline loops: CDR1 SGHVS, CDR2 FNYEAQ. V shed 3 bases and J 4 bases; nucleotides not matched to a gene: 6. The CDR3 sequence is CASSFGLAGEWYNEQFF. As DNA, the CDR3 is TGTGCCAGCAGCTTCGGACTAGCGGGAGAGTGGTACAATGAGCAGTTCTTC.

This clone was found once. V and J are TRBV24-1 and TRBJ2-3, with TRBD2 matching over 9 bases. V shed 7 bases and J 0 bases; nucleotides not matched to a gene: 4. Germline V lookup: CDR1 KGHDR, CDR2 SFDVKD. The CDR3 loop spans 15 amino acids. The CDR3 here is CATRISGRSTDTQYF. CDR3 nucleotides: TGTGCCACCAGGATTAGCGGGAGAAGCACAGATACGCAGTATTTT.